This T cell receptor (beta chain) was identified in a study of PD-1 blockade in classical Hodgkin lymphoma. Study-level points and caveats: By cycle point C4D1, TCR diversity had risen significantly in CD4+ cells (but not CD8+ cells). Baseline TCR diversity was reportedly lower in newly diagnosed patients than healthy donors. Patients were excluded if nivolumab began under 1 year after ASCT (the autologous transplant).

The CDR3 contains 18 residues. Trimming at V came to 0 bases and at J to 1 base, leaving 10 bases not matched to a gene. Per germline, CDR1 SGHTA and CDR2 FQGNSA. Time point specified: cycle 4 day 1 (C4D1), after about 6 weeks of nivolumab. Every patient relapsed after autologous stem cell transplantation, and brentuximab vedotin exposure varied. TCRdb's copy holds only in-frame clones and misses some; the assay was immunoSEQ multiplex PCR. The sample yields tens of thousands of clones, over 75% seen once. On this clone itself: Its antigen remains unknown.

This TCR was sampled from a human donor with classical Hodgkin lymphoma. The V gene is TRBV7-2, the J gene TRBJ2-3, with 7 bases matching TRBD1. Here the sequenced sample was peripheral blood mononuclear cells (PBMCs), taken before the fourth cycle of nivolumab. CDR3 residues: CASSLALGRGPGTDTQYF. The CDR3 nucleotides are TGTGCCAGCAGCTTAGCGTTGGGAAGGGGGCCGGGCACAGATACGCAGTATTTT.